Listed below are T cell receptor beta chains from one sample, sequenced in a study of T cell repertoires in cytomegalovirus infection. TCRdb re-called the reads through MiXCR, storing one row per CDR3 protein. The profile covers approximately 73,000 distinct CDR3 sequences, with 35% to 45% appearing a single time and more than 85% taken by the ten largest. Their antigen targets remain unknown. The starting material was CD8+ T cells from cultured PBMCs, obtained from culture after CMV antigen stimulation. Source of these receptors: a human donor in good health (CMV status not recorded). Some clones in this sample may be carry-over from other donors' samples. CDR3s include the opening cysteine and the closing phenylalanine or tryptophan. Each record gives: CDR3 length, V gene, J gene, clone size, D gene, CDR3 DNA, CDR3 protein. The D gene is left open where the match is weak. The size field is filled for only some rows; it gives once, few, many or a size class.

cdr3_length: 15
v_call: TRBV27
j_call: TRBJ1-1
clone_size: NA
d_call: NA
cdr3_nt: TGTGCCAGCAGTTTATTTGGGGGATCGAACACTGAAGCTTTCTTT
cdr3_aa: CASSLFGGSNTEAFF

cdr3_length: 16
v_call: TRBV4-1
j_call: TRBJ1-1
clone_size: NA
d_call: TRBD1
cdr3_nt: TGCGCCAGCGACAACAGGGGGGTCGGCATGAACACTGAAGCTTTCTTT
cdr3_aa: CASDNRGVGMNTEAFF

cdr3_length: 13
v_call: TRBV20-1
j_call: TRBJ1-1
clone_size: NA
d_call: NA
cdr3_nt: TGCAGTGCTAGAGGGACAGCTAACACTGAAGCTTTCTTT
cdr3_aa: CSARGTANTEAFF

cdr3_length: 15
v_call: TRBV7-3
j_call: TRBJ2-7
clone_size: NA
d_call: TRBD1
cdr3_nt: TGTGCCAGCAGCCCGGACAGGGGGCTCGCCTACGAGCAGTACTTC
cdr3_aa: CASSPDRGLAYEQYF

cdr3_length: 17
v_call: TRBV19
j_call: TRBJ2-1
clone_size: once
d_call: NA
cdr3_nt: TGTGCCAGTAGTATATCGACAGGTCCACCTGTGTACAATGAGCAGTTCTTC
cdr3_aa: CASSISTGPPVYNEQFF

cdr3_length: 12
v_call: TRBV19
j_call: TRBJ2-1
clone_size: few
d_call: NA
cdr3_nt: TGTGCCAGTAGTACAGGTTTCACCGAGCAGTTCTTC
cdr3_aa: CASSTGFTEQFF

cdr3_length: 10
v_call: TRBV7-9
j_call: TRBJ2-2
clone_size: NA
d_call: NA
cdr3_nt: TGTGCCAGTGGCGCCGGGGAGCTGTTTTTT
cdr3_aa: CASGAGELFF

cdr3_length: 14
v_call: TRBV7-9
j_call: TRBJ2-1
clone_size: few
d_call: TRBD2
cdr3_nt: TGTGCCAGCAGCTACGGGGGGGTGGTCGATGAGCAGTTCTTC
cdr3_aa: CASSYGGVVDEQFF

cdr3_length: 14
v_call: TRBV5-1
j_call: TRBJ2-7
clone_size: NA
d_call: NA
cdr3_nt: TGCGCCAGCAGTACGACTAGGATGGACTACGAGCAGTACTTC
cdr3_aa: CASSTTRMDYEQYF

cdr3_length: 14
v_call: TRBV6-2/TRBV6-3
j_call: TRBJ1-2
clone_size: NA
d_call: NA
cdr3_nt: TGTGCCAGCAGTTACGCTCTCCGGAGCTATGGCTACACCTTC
cdr3_aa: CASSYALRSYGYTF

cdr3_length: 15
v_call: TRBV7-8
j_call: TRBJ2-7
clone_size: few
d_call: TRBD1
cdr3_nt: TGTGCCAGCAGCCTGGGACAGGGGGTCCTCTACGAGCAGTACTTC
cdr3_aa: CASSLGQGVLYEQYF

cdr3_length: 16
v_call: TRBV28
j_call: TRBJ2-3
clone_size: few
d_call: TRBD2
cdr3_nt: TGTGCCAGCAGTTGGACTAGCGGGGGGGCCCTGGATACGCAGTATTTT
cdr3_aa: CASSWTSGGALDTQYF

cdr3_length: 12
v_call: TRBV12-3/TRBV12-4
j_call: TRBJ2-5
clone_size: NA
d_call: NA
cdr3_nt: TGTGCCAGCAGTCGACAGCTTGCGACCCAGTACTTC
cdr3_aa: CASSRQLATQYF

cdr3_length: 11
v_call: TRBV4-2
j_call: TRBJ2-1
clone_size: NA
d_call: NA
cdr3_nt: TGTGCCAGCACCACTTCAGGTGAGCAGTTCTTC
cdr3_aa: CASTTSGEQFF

cdr3_length: 13
v_call: TRBV7-9
j_call: TRBJ2-7
clone_size: few
d_call: TRBD1
cdr3_nt: TGTGCCAGCAGCTCCTCGACAGGGTACGAGCAGTACTTC
cdr3_aa: CASSSSTGYEQYF

cdr3_length: 15
v_call: TRBV5-4
j_call: TRBJ2-5
clone_size: once
d_call: NA
cdr3_nt: TGTGCCAGCACCTCCTACCCGGGGGAAGTGGAGACCCAGTACTTC
cdr3_aa: CASTSYPGEVETQYF

cdr3_length: 15
v_call: TRBV4-1
j_call: TRBJ2-1
clone_size: few
d_call: TRBD1
cdr3_nt: TGCGCCAGCAGCGGACGGACAGGGGGCTACAATGAGCAGTTCTTC
cdr3_aa: CASSGRTGGYNEQFF

cdr3_length: 17
v_call: TRBV28
j_call: TRBJ1-5
clone_size: NA
d_call: NA
cdr3_nt: TGTGCCAGCAGTTGGCGCACAGGGTTTTATAGCAATCAGCCCCAGCATTTT
cdr3_aa: CASSWRTGFYSNQPQHF

cdr3_length: 18
v_call: TRBV7-3
j_call: TRBJ1-3
clone_size: NA
d_call: NA
cdr3_nt: TGTGCCAGCAGCTTTGGAGGGTGGGGCCAATCCTCTGGAAACACCATATATTTT
cdr3_aa: CASSFGGWGQSSGNTIYF

cdr3_length: 18
v_call: TRBV7-9
j_call: TRBJ2-3
clone_size: NA
d_call: TRBD1
cdr3_nt: TGTGCCAGCAGCTTAGTAAATTACCGGGACAGGATGACAGATACGCAGTATTTT
cdr3_aa: CASSLVNYRDRMTDTQYF

cdr3_length: 14
v_call: TRBV11-2
j_call: TRBJ2-7
clone_size: few
d_call: TRBD1
cdr3_nt: TGTGCCAGCAGCCCAACCCAGGGGGCCGGCGAGCAGTACTTC
cdr3_aa: CASSPTQGAGEQYF

cdr3_length: 13
v_call: TRBV7-9
j_call: TRBJ2-7
clone_size: few
d_call: NA
cdr3_nt: TGTGCCAGCAGCCTAGGATCGCCCTACGAGCAGTACTTC
cdr3_aa: CASSLGSPYEQYF

cdr3_length: 14
v_call: TRBV11-3
j_call: TRBJ2-1
clone_size: NA
d_call: NA
cdr3_nt: TGTGCCAGCAGCTTTGATTCAGGGTCTAATGAGCAGTTCTTC
cdr3_aa: CASSFDSGSNEQFF

cdr3_length: 16
v_call: TRBV5-4
j_call: TRBJ2-5
clone_size: NA
d_call: TRBD2
cdr3_nt: TGTGCCAGCTTCCTTGCGGGGGGGCCTCCCCAAGAGACCCAGTACTTC
cdr3_aa: CASFLAGGPPQETQYF

cdr3_length: 16
v_call: TRBV12-3/TRBV12-4
j_call: TRBJ2-7
clone_size: few
d_call: TRBD1
cdr3_nt: TGTGCCAGCAGTGAACCGCCGGGACAGGGTGCCTACGAGCAGTACTTC
cdr3_aa: CASSEPPGQGAYEQYF

cdr3_length: 14
v_call: TRBV5-6
j_call: TRBJ2-3
clone_size: NA
d_call: NA
cdr3_nt: TGTGCCAGCATCGCACAGCCCGGAACAGATACGCAGTATTTT
cdr3_aa: CASIAQPGTDTQYF

cdr3_length: 12
v_call: TRBV7-2
j_call: TRBJ1-2
clone_size: few
d_call: NA
cdr3_nt: TGTGCCAGCAGCCAGAGGAGCGTATCTTACACCTTC
cdr3_aa: CASSQRSVSYTF

cdr3_length: 15
v_call: TRBV5-1
j_call: TRBJ1-1
clone_size: few
d_call: NA
cdr3_nt: TGCGCCAGCAGCTTGGCCGAGGGGCAGAACACTGAAGCTTTCTTT
cdr3_aa: CASSLAEGQNTEAFF